The 23 T cell receptor beta chains in this list originate from one sample, sequenced in a study of cytomegalovirus exposure and HLA in healthy donors. Use of 60 Vbeta and 13 Jbeta primers characterized the PCR. Clones were sequenced by immunoSEQ multiplex PCR, and TCRdb holds only the in-frame ones, with some missing. This sample has approximately 170,000 clones; about 88% occur once, and the top ten carry approximately 2.5%. The sample was PBMCs. The source is a man aged 30 to 45 in good health and CMV-seropositive.

This clone was picked up one time. V is TRBV18 and J is TRBJ1-1; D perhaps matches TRBD1 (6 bases). Germline CDR1 is KGHSH and CDR2 is LQKENI. V was shortened by 4 bases and J by 1 base, with 7 bases between the two germline ends. This CDR3 is built from 13 residues. This chain's CDR3 is CASSQTGNTEAFF. CDR3 in DNA: TGTGCCAGCTCACAGACAGGGAACACTGAAGCTTTCTTT.

This chain connects TRBV7-3 to TRBJ2-3, with D perhaps TRBD1 (6 bases). CDR1 is SGHTA, CDR2 FQGTGA, per germline. V was pared by 5 bases and J by 2 bases, with 20 bases between. The CDR3 totals 17 residues. CDR3 in DNA: TGTGCCAGCAGCACAAATCGGGGCACAGGGATCACAGATACGCAGTATTTT. Its protein product is CASSTNRGTGITDTQYF.

CDR3 sequence: CASSPAARDRDEKLFF. CDR3 coding DNA: TGTGCCAGCAGCCCAGCCGCCCGGGACAGGGATGAAAAACTGTTTTTT. The chain couples TRBV7-2 to TRBJ1-4; 9 bases are a match to TRBD1. Germline V gene lookup returns CDR1 SGHTA and CDR2 FQGNSA. The CDR3 covers 16 residues. V shed 5 bases and J 6 bases; nucleotides not matched to a gene: 10.

This sequence joins TRBV27 and TRBJ1-1; D is unresolved. CDR3 length: 16 residues. V gave up 5 bases and J gave up 4 bases, with 20 bases separating them. The germline CDR1 and CDR2 sequences are MNHEY and SMNVEV (reference sequence). The CDR3 spells CASSPSRRSLGTEAFF. The CDR3 coding sequence is TGTGCCAGCAGTCCTTCTAGGCGCTCCCTTGGCACTGAAGCTTTCTTT.

This rearrangement joins TRBV18 to TRBJ2-1; the D gene is possibly TRBD2 (6 bases). V was shortened by 7 bases and J by 6 bases, with 25 bases between the two germline ends. Germline V lookup: CDR1 KGHSH, CDR2 LQKENI. The CDR3 extends over 17 amino acids. This CDR3 reads CASFRPGSRKGANEQFF. Here the CDR3 DNA reads TGTGCCAGCTTCCGCCCCGGGAGTAGGAAAGGTGCCAATGAGCAGTTCTTC.

The V and J genes are TRBV11-2 and TRBJ2-1; D is perhaps TRBD2 (7 bases). The CDR3 consists of 18 residues. Germline lookup yields CDR1 SGHAT and CDR2 FQNNGV. The ends were cut back, 5 bases at V and 0 bases at J, with 20 bases in the middle. The DNA of the CDR3 is TGTGCCAGCAGCGCTAGGGGGGGCAGGGTGAGCTCCTACAATGAGCAGTTCTTC. It yields the protein CASSARGGRVSSYNEQFF. The full variable domain, rest sourced from reference TRBV11-2 and TRBJ2-1, is EAGVAQSPRYKIIEKRQSVAFWCNPISGHATLYWYQQILGQGPKLLIQFQNNGVVDDSQLPKDRFSAERLKGVDSTLKIQPAKLEDSAVYLCASSARGGRVSSYNEQFFGPGTRLTVL.

This clone occurred once. V is TRBV7-8 and J is TRBJ2-1; TRBD2 aligns across 10 bases. Germline lookup yields CDR1 SGHVS and CDR2 FQNEAQ. This CDR3 is 15 amino acids long. Unmatched junction bases numbered 5, after V lost 4 bases and J lost 5 bases. CDR3 sequence reads: CASSYGTSADNEQFF. CDR3 in DNA: TGTGCCAGCAGCTACGGGACTAGCGCCGACAATGAGCAGTTCTTC.

V gene TRBV11-2 combines with J gene TRBJ2-1; maybe TRBD2 (7 bases). Per the germline V gene, CDR1 is SGHAT and CDR2 is FQNNGV. CDR3 length: 13 amino acids. V shed 0 bases and J shed 8 bases, with 8 bases lying between them. CDR3 sequence reads: CASSLEGGHEQFF. The CDR3 bases are TGTGCCAGCAGCTTAGAGGGGGGGCATGAGCAGTTCTTC. Filled out from reference TRBV11-2 and TRBJ2-1, the complete variable domain reads EAGVAQSPRYKIIEKRQSVAFWCNPISGHATLYWYQQILGQGPKLLIQFQNNGVVDDSQLPKDRFSAERLKGVDSTLKIQPAKLEDSAVYLCASSLEGGHEQFFGPGTRLTVL.

The chain uses TRBV15 and TRBJ1-4; no reliable D call. The V end was cut by 0 bases, the J end by 7 bases, with 12 bases between. CDR3 size: 15 residues. The germline CDR1 and CDR2 sequences are LNHNV and YYDKDF (reference sequence). CDR3 DNA: TGTGCCACCAGCAGAGATCAAGGGAGCGGTGAAAAACTGTTTTTT. It translates to CATSRDQGSGEKLFF.

The chain has TRBV27 and TRBJ2-7, with D maybe TRBD1 (6 bases). Germline CDR1 MNHEY, CDR2 SMNVEV (reference sequence). The germline V and J ends were trimmed by 3 bases and 4 bases, with 10 bases remaining between them. CDR3 length equals 13 residues. The CDR3 reads CASSFAGDYEQYF. Written as DNA, the CDR3 is TGTGCCAGCAGTTTCGCAGGGGATTACGAGCAGTACTTC.

This rearrangement joins TRBV6-5 to TRBJ1-2, with TRBD1 as a possible D gene (5 bases). This CDR3 region has 12 residues. Germline values: CDR1 MNHEY, CDR2 SVGAGI. Trimming stripped 7 bases from V and 5 bases from J, with 11 bases between. CDR3 amino acids: CASTQGGYGYTF. The CDR3 DNA reads as TGTGCCAGCACCCAGGGAGGTTATGGCTACACCTTC.

As for this clone: The junction departs from the called germline gene at one end, perhaps through a read error. CDR3 nucleotide sequence: TGTGCCAGCAGTCTACCCGGGAGAGAGGCCCAGTACTTC. Translated, it gives CASSLPGREAQYF. The chain couples TRBV11-2 to TRBJ2-5; D possibly corresponds to TRBD2 (6 bases). This CDR3 region has 13 residues. Per the germline V gene, CDR1 is SGHAT and CDR2 is FQNNGV.

The chain has TRBV2 and TRBJ2-3, with D perhaps TRBD2 (6 bases). V lost 0 bases to trimming and J lost 4 bases, with 14 bases between them. Germline-derived CDR1 and CDR2 are SNHLY and FYNNEI. The CDR3 sequence is 16 residues long. The chain's CDR3 is CASSEAGGMGPDTQYF. The CDR3 DNA is TGTGCCAGCAGTGAAGCTGGCGGGATGGGCCCAGATACGCAGTATTTT.

The chain couples TRBV11-2 to TRBJ2-7; 7 bases match TRBD1. Per germline, CDR1 SGHAT and CDR2 FQNNGV. The CDR3 runs 15 residues. J gave up 1 base and V 3 bases, and 6 bases lay outside the gene matches. The CDR3 region has the DNA TGTGCCAGCAGCTTCGGACAGGCGGGTTCCTACGAGCAGTACGTC. Protein: CASSFGQAGSYEQYV.

The chain joins TRBV5-5 to TRBJ1-3; D is unresolved. V was clipped by 3 bases and J by 4 bases, with 11 bases between them. This CDR3 has 14 amino acids. Germline loops: CDR1 SGHKS, CDR2 YYEKEE (reference sequence). This CDR3 reads CASSSPSAGNTIYF. DNA of the CDR3: TGTGCCAGCAGCTCCCCGTCCGCGGGAAACACCATATATTTT.

The J gene is TRBJ2-2, the V gene TRBV5-5; D not certain. The CDR3 covers 15 residues. V lost 2 bases to trimming and J lost 5 bases, with 13 bases between them. Germline lookup yields CDR1 SGHKS and CDR2 YYEKEE (reference sequence). As DNA, the CDR3 is TGTGCCAGCAGCTTTGGCGAGCCGAGGACCGGGGAGCTGTTTTTT. It translates to CASSFGEPRTGELFF.

This clone has only a few counts. The chain is built from TRBV19 and TRBJ1-1; no clear D gene. CDR1 and CDR2 from the germline V gene are LNHDA and SQIVND (reference sequence). V was shortened by 3 bases and J by 6 bases, with 23 bases between the two germline ends. CDR3 size: 17 residues. The CDR3 sequence: CASSMIPTQSALPEAFF. CDR3 nucleotide sequence: TGTGCCAGTAGTATGATCCCCACACAGAGTGCCCTCCCTGAAGCTTTCTTT.

V is TRBV19 and J is TRBJ1-2, with 9 positions matching TRBD1. Germline loops: CDR1 LNHDA, CDR2 SQIVND (reference sequence). CDR3 length equals 13 residues. The ends lost 6 bases at V and 4 bases at J; junction bases unmatched: 3. The CDR3 reads CASSLGQGYGYTF. The CDR3 DNA is TGTGCCAGTAGCTTGGGACAGGGCTATGGCTACACCTTC.

The chain has TRBV5-1 and TRBJ2-3; 8 nucleotides match TRBD2. Germline V gene data show CDR1 as SGHRS and CDR2 as YFSETQ. V was clipped by 1 base and J by 0 bases; unmatched bases: 1. The CDR3 consists of 15 residues. This CDR3 reads CASSLIAGSTDTQYF. For the CDR3, the DNA is TGCGCCAGCAGCTTGATAGCGGGGAGCACAGATACGCAGTATTTT.

The table lists this clone with a few counts. The chain recombines TRBV2 with TRBJ2-7, with D maybe TRBD2 (6 bases). CDR1 is SNHLY and CDR2 is FYNNEI in the germline V gene. This CDR3 is built from 14 residues. V lost 8 bases, J lost 3 bases, and 17 bases lay in between. Written as DNA, the CDR3 is TGTGCCAGCCAAAGCTCGGGGGATCACTACGAGCAGTACTTC. Encoded protein: CASQSSGDHYEQYF.

This clone was recorded a few times. Additional DNA sequences in this sample encode the identical CDR3. The V call is TRBV6-5, the J call TRBJ2-3, with 13 nucleotides matching TRBD2. Germline V gene sequence: CDR1 MNHEY, CDR2 SVGAGI. J was trimmed by 3 bases and V by 6 bases; bases with no gene match: 3. This CDR3 has 15 residues. CDR3 protein: CASSRTSGRTDTQYF. In DNA form, the CDR3 reads TGTGCCAGCAGCCGGACTAGCGGGAGAACAGATACGCAGTATTTT.

The J gene is TRBJ2-5, the V gene TRBV5-1; weak D call: TRBD1 (5 bases). Germline V CDR1 and CDR2: SGHRS, YFSETQ. The germline V and J ends were trimmed by 0 bases and 7 bases, with 19 bases remaining between them. This CDR3 region has 16 residues. CDR3 in amino acids: CASSLVGVPSAGTQYF. CDR3 DNA: TGCGCCAGCAGCTTGGTAGGGGTTCCCTCGGCAGGGACCCAGTACTTC. Full variable domain (remainder filled in from reference TRBV5-1 and TRBJ2-5): KAGVTQTPRYLIKTRGQQVTLSCSPISGHRSVSWYQQTPGQGLQFLFEYFSETQRNKGNFPGRFSGRQFSNSRSEMNVSTLELGDSALYLCASSLVGVPSAGTQYFGPGTRLLVL.

The CDR3 DNA sequence: TGTGCCAGCACCGACTCGTCTCCCTACAATGAGCAGTTCTTC. Its protein is CASTDSSPYNEQFF. The chain combines TRBV11-2 with TRBJ2-1; no firm D call. This CDR3 region has 14 residues. The germline V gene encodes CDR1 SGHAT and CDR2 FQNNGV. Trimming took off 7 bases at V and 2 bases at J, with 12 bases between the two ends.